What follows is one TCR beta chain and its context. Its antigen remains unidentified. Per-base qualities were not stored, and no clone one base away is much larger. The germline V gene (reference sequence) sets CDR1 to LNHDA and CDR2 to SQIVND. Relative to germline, V is 4 bases shorter and J is 8 bases shorter, with 9 bases between their ends. The CDR3 has 12 amino acids, counting the end cysteine and phenylalanine. Just CDR3 DNA is preserved here, 36 bases in frame from base 1. Sequencing took place on an Illumina HiSeq 2500. Quantitative 5'-RACE with molecular barcodes was used to prepare TCR beta libraries. For the original study's pipeline: To identify disease-linked TCR variants, a new computational method was used, one built on a probabilistic model of VDJ rearrangement. The raw public reads went through TCRdb reprocessing: fastp at Q25, MiXCR clone calling, in-frame beta chains kept. Each record represents a unique CDR3 protein, reported with the most common genes and DNA among its rows. These V and J calls rely on TCRdb rather than the paper's analysis. The sample contains about 240,000 distinct CDR3 sequences, about 10% of them found a single time. The top ten clonotypes cover roughly 6.8% of the sample.

The sample belongs to a study of CD8 T cells in ankylosing spondylitis (dated by TCRdb to about 2017). For the study in its entirety: To find TCR variants linked to disease, the study profiled T cell receptor beta repertoires in ankylosing spondylitis patients and healthy donors. The full study cohort comprised around 25 ankylosing spondylitis patients and over 95 healthy donors. Peripheral blood was sampled, and synovial fluid was additionally collected from ankylosing spondylitis patients.

Points the paper makes about the study in general: Significant enrichment of the disease-linked clones was reported in matched synovial fluid samples from ankylosing spondylitis patients. Blood from ankylosing spondylitis patients appeared to be characterized by a TCR beta motif made up of several highly homologous amino acid variants. The disease-linked clones had a CD8+ phenotype and were found at relatively low frequencies in peripheral blood. Some motif variants were previously reported in synovial fluid and blood of reactive arthritis patients, suggesting common disease-initiation mechanisms.

The TCR sequence derives from a male donor with ankylosing spondylitis or in good health (not recorded which). Source material: blood, either unsorted or a sorted T cell fraction (not recorded which). Recombination linked TRBV19 to TRBJ2-1; a weak D assignment points to TRBD2 (7 bases agree). The nucleotide sequence reads TGTGCCAGTAGTAGAGGGGGGGATGAGCAGTTCTTC. Its amino acids are CASSRGGDEQFF.